One T cell receptor (beta chain) is described in this entry. Its antigen is as yet unknown. The data are from a study of cytomegalovirus exposure and HLA in healthy donors. Generated by immunoSEQ multiplex PCR, the TCRdb table keeps only in-frame clones and is missing some. This sample yields some 150,000 clones, of which approximately 86% are seen a single time; less than 2.5% belongs to the top ten. Per the germline V gene, CDR1 is SNHLY and CDR2 is FYNNEI. The CDR3 totals 15 residues. V was clipped by 4 bases and J by 1 base, with 11 bases between them. Findings of the study overall: Later, an analysis found that TCR clusters from the first cohort tended to co-occur in the 120 or so validation repertoires. Specificity for CMV antigens was confirmed in vitro for a few of the CMV-associated chains.

Sequenced material: PBMCs. The V call is TRBV2, the J call TRBJ2-4; possibly TRBD1 for D (6 bases). This TCR was recovered from a human donor in good health. The CDR3 DNA sequence: TGTGCCAGCAGTGTGACAGGTCCCGCCAAAAACATTCAGTACTTC. Translated: CASSVTGPAKNIQYF.